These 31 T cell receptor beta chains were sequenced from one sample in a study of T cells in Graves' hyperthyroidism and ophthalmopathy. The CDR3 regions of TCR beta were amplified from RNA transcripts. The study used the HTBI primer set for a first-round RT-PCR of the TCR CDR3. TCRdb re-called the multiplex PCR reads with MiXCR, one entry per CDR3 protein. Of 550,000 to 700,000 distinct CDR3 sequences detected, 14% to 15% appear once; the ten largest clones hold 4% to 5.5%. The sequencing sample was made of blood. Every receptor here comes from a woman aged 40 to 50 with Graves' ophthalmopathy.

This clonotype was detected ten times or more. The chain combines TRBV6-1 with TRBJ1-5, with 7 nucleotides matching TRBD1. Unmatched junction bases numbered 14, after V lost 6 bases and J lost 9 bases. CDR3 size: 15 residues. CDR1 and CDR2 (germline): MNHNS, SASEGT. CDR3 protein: CASSPDRDFTRPQHF. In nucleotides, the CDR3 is TGTGCCAGCAGCCCTGACAGGGACTTCACTCGGCCCCAGCATTTT.

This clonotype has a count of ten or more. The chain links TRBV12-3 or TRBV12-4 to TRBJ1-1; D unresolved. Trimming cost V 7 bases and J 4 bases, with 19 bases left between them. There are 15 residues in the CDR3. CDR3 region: CASTVGSSSGTEAFF. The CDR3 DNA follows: TGTGCCAGCACCGTCGGGTCCTCCAGCGGCACTGAAGCTTTCTTT.

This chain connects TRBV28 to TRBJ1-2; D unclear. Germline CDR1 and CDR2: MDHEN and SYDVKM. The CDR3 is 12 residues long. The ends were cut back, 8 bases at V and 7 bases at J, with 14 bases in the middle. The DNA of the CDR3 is TGTGCCAGCCGACGGGCCCTGTCTGGCTACACCTTC. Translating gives CASRRALSGYTF.

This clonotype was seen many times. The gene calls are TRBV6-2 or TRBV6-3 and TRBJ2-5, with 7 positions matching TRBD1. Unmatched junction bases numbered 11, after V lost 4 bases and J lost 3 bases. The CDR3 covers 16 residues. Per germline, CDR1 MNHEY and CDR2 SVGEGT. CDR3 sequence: CASSSLNRGWEETQYF. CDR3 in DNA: TGTGCCAGCAGTTCCCTCAACAGGGGTTGGGAAGAGACCCAGTACTTC.

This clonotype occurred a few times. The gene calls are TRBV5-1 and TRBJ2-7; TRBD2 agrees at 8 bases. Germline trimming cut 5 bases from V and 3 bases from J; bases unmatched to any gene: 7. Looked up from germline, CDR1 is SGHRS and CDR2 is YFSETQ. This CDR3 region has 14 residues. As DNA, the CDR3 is TGCGCCAGCAGAAACACCGGGACTAGCTACGAGCAGTACTTC. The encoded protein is CASRNTGTSYEQYF.

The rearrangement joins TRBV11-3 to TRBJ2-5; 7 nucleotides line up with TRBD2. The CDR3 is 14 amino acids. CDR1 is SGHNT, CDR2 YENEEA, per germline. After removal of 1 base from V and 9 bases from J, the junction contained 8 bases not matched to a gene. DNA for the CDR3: TGTGCCAGCAGCTTAGGACTAGCCTTGGAGGCCCAGTACTTC. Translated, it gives CASSLGLALEAQYF.

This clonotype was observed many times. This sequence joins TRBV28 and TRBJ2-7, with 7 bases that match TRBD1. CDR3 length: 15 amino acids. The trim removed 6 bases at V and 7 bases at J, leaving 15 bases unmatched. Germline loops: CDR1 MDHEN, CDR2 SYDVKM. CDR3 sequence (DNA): TGTGCCAGCAGGGTTGGGGAACGGGACAGCAGAGAGCAGTACTTC. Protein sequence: CASRVGERDSREQYF.

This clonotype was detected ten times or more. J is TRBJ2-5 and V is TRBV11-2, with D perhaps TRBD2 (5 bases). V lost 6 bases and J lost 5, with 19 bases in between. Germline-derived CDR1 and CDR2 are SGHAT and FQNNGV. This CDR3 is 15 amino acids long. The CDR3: CASRYRTPSPETQYF. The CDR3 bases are TGTGCCAGCAGGTATAGGACTCCATCGCCGGAGACCCAGTACTTC.

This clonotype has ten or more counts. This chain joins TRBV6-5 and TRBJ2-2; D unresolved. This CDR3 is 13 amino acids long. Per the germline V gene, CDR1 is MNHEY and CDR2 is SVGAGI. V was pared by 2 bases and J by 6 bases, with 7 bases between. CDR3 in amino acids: CASSYIGSGELFF. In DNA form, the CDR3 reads TGTGCCAGCAGTTACATTGGGTCCGGGGAGCTGTTTTTT.

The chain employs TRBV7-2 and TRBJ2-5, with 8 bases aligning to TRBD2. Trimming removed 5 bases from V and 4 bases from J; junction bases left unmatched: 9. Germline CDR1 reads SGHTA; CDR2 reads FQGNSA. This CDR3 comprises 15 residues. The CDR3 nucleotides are TGTGCCAGCAGCACCCCGGGGGGGGGGGGAGAGACCCAGTACTTC. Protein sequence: CASSTPGGGGETQYF.

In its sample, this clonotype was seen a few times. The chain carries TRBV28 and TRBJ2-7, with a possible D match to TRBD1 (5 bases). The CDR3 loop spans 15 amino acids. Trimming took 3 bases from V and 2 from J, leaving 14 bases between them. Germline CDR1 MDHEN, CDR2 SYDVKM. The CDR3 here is CASSFRTRGTYEQYF. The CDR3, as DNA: TGTGCCAGCAGTTTCAGGACAAGGGGAACCTACGAGCAGTACTTC. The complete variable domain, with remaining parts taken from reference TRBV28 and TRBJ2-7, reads DVKVTQSSRYLVKRTGEKVFLECVQDMDHENMFWYRQDPGLGLRLIYFSYDVKMKEKGDIPEGYSVSREKKERFSLILESASTNQTSMYLCASSFRTRGTYEQYFGPGTRLTVT.

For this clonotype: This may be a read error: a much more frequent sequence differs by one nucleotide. The DNA for the CDR3 is TGTGCCAGCAGCCATGAGGCCCGGCGGAGAGAGACCCAGTACTTC. This encodes CASSHEARRRETQYF. The chain is built from TRBV3-1 and TRBJ2-5, with D unresolved. The CDR3 runs 15 residues. Germline V gives CDR1 LGHDT, CDR2 YNNKEL (reference sequence). V lost 3 bases to trimming and J lost 4 bases, with 15 bases between them.

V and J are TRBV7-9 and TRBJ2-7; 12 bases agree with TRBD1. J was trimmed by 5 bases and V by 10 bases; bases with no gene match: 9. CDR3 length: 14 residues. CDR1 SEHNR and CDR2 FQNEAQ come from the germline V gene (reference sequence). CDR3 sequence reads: CATNLGTGGNEQYF. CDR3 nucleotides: TGTGCCACCAATCTCGGGACAGGGGGCAACGAGCAGTACTTC. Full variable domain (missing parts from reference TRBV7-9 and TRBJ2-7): DTGVSQNPRHKITKRGQNVTFRCDPISEHNRLYWYRQTLGQGPEFLTYFQNEAQLEKSRLLSDRFSAERPKGSFSTLEIQRTEQGDSAMYLCATNLGTGGNEQYFGPGTRLTVT.

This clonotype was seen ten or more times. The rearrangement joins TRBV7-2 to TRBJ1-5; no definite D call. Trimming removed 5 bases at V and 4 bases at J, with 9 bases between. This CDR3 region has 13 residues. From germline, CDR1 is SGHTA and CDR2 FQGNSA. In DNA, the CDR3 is TGTGCCAGCAGCCAAGACCGGAATCAGCCCCAGCATTTT. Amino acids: CASSQDRNQPQHF.

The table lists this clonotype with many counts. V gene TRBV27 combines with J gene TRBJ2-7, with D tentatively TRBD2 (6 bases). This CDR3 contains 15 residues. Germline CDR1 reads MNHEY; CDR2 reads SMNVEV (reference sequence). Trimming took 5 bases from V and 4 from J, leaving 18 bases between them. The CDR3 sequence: CASSPRGLALYEQYF. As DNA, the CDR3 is TGTGCCAGCAGTCCCCGAGGGCTAGCGCTATACGAGCAGTACTTC.

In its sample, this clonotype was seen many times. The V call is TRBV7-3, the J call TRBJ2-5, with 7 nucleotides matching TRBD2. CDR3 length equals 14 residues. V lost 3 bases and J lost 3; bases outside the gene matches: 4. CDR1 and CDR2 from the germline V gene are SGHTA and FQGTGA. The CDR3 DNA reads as TGTGCCAGCAGCTTGGGGGGGACCAAAGAGACCCAGTACTTC. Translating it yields CASSLGGTKETQYF. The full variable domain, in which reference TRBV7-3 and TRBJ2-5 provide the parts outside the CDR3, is GAGVSQTPSNKVTEKGKYVELRCDPISGHTALYWYRQSLGQGPEFLIYFQGTGAADDSGLPNDRFFAVRPEGSVSTLKIQRTERGDSAVYLCASSLGGTKETQYFGPGTRLLVL.

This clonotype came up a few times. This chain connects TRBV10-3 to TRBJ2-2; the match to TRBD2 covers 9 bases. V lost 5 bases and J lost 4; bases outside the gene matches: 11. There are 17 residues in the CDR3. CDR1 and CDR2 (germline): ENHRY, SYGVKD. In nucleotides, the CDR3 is TGTGCCATCAGTCAAAAGGCTAGCGGGGTGACCACCGGGGAGCTGTTTTTT. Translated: CAISQKASGVTTGELFF.

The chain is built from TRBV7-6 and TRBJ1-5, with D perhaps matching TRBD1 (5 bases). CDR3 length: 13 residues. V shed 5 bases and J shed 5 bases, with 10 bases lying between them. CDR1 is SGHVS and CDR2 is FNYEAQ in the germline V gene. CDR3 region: CASSTGRDQPQHF. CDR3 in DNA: TGTGCCAGCAGCACGGGACGGGATCAGCCCCAGCATTTT.

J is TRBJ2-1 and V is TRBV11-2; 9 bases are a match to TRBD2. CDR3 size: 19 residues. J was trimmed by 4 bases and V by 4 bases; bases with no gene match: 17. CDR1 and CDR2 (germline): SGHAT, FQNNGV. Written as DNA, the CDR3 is TGTGCCAGCAGCTCTCCCCCTAGGGGGGGGCGGGGGGGATACAATGAGCAGTTCTTC. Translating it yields CASSSPPRGGRGGYNEQFF.

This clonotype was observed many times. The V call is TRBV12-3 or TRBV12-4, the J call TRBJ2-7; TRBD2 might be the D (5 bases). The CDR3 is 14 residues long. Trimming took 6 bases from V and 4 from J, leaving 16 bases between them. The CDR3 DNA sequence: TGTGCCAGCAGCGTGTCCCTAGCAAGTTACGAGCAGTACTTC. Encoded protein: CASSVSLASYEQYF.

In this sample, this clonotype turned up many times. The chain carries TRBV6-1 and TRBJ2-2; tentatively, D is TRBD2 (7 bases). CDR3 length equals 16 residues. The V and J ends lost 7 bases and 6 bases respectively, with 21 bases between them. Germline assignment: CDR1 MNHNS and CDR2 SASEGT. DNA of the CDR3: TGTGCCAGCACCCTCAGGGGAGGGTACGACTCCGGGGAGCTGTTTTTT. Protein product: CASTLRGGYDSGELFF.

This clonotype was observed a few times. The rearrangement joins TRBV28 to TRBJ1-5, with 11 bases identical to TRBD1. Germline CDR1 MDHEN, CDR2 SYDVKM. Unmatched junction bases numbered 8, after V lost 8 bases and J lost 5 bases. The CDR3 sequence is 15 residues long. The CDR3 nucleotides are TGTGCCAGCGGGGACAGGGGGTTAGTAGATCAGCCCCAGCATTTT. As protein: CASGDRGLVDQPQHF.

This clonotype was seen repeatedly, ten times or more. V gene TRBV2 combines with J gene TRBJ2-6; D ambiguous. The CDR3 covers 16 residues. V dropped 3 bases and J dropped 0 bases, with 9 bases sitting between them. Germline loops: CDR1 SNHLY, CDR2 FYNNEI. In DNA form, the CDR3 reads TGTGCCAGCAGTGACGACACACGCTCTGGGGCCAACGTCCTGACTTTC. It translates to CASSDDTRSGANVLTF.

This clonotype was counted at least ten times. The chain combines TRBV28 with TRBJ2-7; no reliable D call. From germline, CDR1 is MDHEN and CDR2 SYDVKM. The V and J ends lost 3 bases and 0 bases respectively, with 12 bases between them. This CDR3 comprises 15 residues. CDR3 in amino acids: CASSFTQAYSYEQYF. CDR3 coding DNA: TGTGCCAGCAGTTTTACGCAGGCTTACTCCTACGAGCAGTACTTC. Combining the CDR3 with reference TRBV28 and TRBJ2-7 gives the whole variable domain DVKVTQSSRYLVKRTGEKVFLECVQDMDHENMFWYRQDPGLGLRLIYFSYDVKMKEKGDIPEGYSVSREKKERFSLILESASTNQTSMYLCASSFTQAYSYEQYFGPGTRLTVT.

The CDR3 sequence is CASSLVSGRAFYYEQYF. For the CDR3, the DNA is TGCGCCAGCAGCTTGGTTTCGGGGAGGGCCTTTTACTACGAGCAGTACTTC. The chain links TRBV5-1 to TRBJ2-7, with TRBD2 matching over 7 bases. After removal of 0 bases from V and 3 bases from J, the junction contained 12 bases not matched to a gene. This CDR3 comprises 17 residues. Per the germline V gene, CDR1 is SGHRS and CDR2 is YFSETQ.

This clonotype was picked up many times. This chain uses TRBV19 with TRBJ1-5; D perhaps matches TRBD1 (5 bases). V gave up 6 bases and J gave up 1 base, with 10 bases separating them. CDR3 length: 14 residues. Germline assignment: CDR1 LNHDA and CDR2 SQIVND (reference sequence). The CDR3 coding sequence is TGTGCCAGTAGGACAGTCGGGAGCAATCAGCCCCAGCATTTT. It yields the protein CASRTVGSNQPQHF.

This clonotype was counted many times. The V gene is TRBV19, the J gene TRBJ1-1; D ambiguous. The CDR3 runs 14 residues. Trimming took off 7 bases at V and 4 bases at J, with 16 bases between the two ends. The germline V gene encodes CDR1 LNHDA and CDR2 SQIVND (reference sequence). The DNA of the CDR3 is TGTGCCAGTACCCCAAGGAGAATCGGCACTGAAGCTTTCTTT. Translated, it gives CASTPRRIGTEAFF.

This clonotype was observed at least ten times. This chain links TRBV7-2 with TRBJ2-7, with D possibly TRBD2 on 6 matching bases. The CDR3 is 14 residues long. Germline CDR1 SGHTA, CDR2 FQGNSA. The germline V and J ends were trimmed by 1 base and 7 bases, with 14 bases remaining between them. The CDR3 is CASSLGGTAGEQYF. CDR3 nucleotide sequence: TGTGCCAGCAGCTTAGGAGGGACGGCGGGGGAGCAGTACTTC.

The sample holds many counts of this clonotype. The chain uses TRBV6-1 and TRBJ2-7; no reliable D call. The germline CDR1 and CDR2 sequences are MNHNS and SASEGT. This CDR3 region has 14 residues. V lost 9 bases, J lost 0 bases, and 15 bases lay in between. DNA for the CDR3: TGTGCCAGTCGGCCCCAGATGGGCTCCTACGAGCAGTACTTC. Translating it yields CASRPQMGSYEQYF.

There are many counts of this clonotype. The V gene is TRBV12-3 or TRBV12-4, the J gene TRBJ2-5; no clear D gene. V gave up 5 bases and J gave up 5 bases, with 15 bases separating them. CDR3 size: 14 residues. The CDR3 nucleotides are TGTGCCAGCAGTCCACTGACACGTTTGGAGACCCAGTACTTC. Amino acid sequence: CASSPLTRLETQYF.

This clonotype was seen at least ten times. CDR3 coding DNA: TGTGCCAGCAGCGGCTCCGGGACAGGGAGGGAGACCCAGTACTTC. This gives the protein CASSGSGTGRETQYF. The genes are TRBV9 and TRBJ2-5, with 9 bases matching TRBD1. Germline V gene sequence: CDR1 SGDLS, CDR2 YYNGEE. The V gene end was trimmed by 3 bases and the J gene end by 5 bases; junction bases not matched to a gene: 8. The CDR3 length is 15 residues.